This T cell receptor (beta chain) was profiled in a study of T cells in Graves' hyperthyroidism and ophthalmopathy. Study-wide results and caveats: Expanded thyroid clonotypes (above 0.001) were mostly also found in blood. A 13 V-J model separated ophthalmopathy from stable hyperthyroidism.

Using RNA transcripts as the source, TCR beta CDR3 regions were amplified. First-round RT-PCR of the TCR CDR3 relied on the HTBI primer set. TCRdb processed the multiplex PCR reads anew with MiXCR; each CDR3 protein has one entry. The sample has around 340,000 distinct CDR3 sequences, less than 20% seen once. The sample holds a few counts of this clonotype. Antigen specificity is unknown. Each person with ophthalmopathy scored at least 3 on the Clinical Activity Score, reached NOSPECS grade 4 or higher, and had been ill under 3 months. Investigators excluded patients with uncontrolled infection, other autoimmune disease, pregnancy or lactation. The clonotype was recovered from a woman in her forties with Graves' ophthalmopathy. Sequenced: blood.

For the CDR3, the DNA is TGTGCCAGCAGCCAAGAATTGGGGGACAGGCGTTACGAGCAGTACTTC. Protein product: CASSQELGDRRYEQYF. The chain combines TRBV3-1 with TRBJ2-7, with 8 positions matching TRBD1. Germline V gene data show CDR1 as LGHDT and CDR2 as YNNKEL (reference sequence). Trimming took 0 bases from V and 4 from J; bases not matched to a gene: 8. The CDR3 is made up of 16 amino acids.